The 10 T cell receptor beta chains given below trace back to one sample, sequenced in a study of blood T cells in healthy people across ages (dated by TCRdb to between 2014 and 2016). The library was obtained by 5' RACE. The instrument given in TCRdb is Illumina HiSeq 2500. The second PCR ran for about 6 to 11 cycles and used a J-beta primer mix along with a sample-barcoded 5' primer. In-frame beta chains were kept once TCRdb had trimmed the public reads at Q25 with fastp and called clones with MiXCR. All rows with the same CDR3 protein become a single entry with the most common DNA and genes. This sample is represented by about 640,000 distinct CDR3 sequences; under 65% of them were singletons. 30% to 45% of the sample belongs to the ten largest clones. The sample was blood. The receptors here all came from a man in his fifties or sixties in good health.

The table lists this clonotype with a few counts. The chain recombines TRBV27 with TRBJ2-1, with D possibly matching TRBD2 (6 bases). CDR1 MNHEY and CDR2 SMNVEV come from the germline V gene (reference sequence). V was clipped by 4 bases and J by 4 bases, with 14 bases between them. The CDR3 totals 15 residues. CDR3 protein: CASSSEGLSYNEQFF. CDR3 DNA sequence: TGTGCCAGCAGTTCAGAGGGACTTTCGTACAATGAGCAGTTCTTC.

This clonotype showed up many times. The CDR3 here is CASSPDRGETQYF. The CDR3 DNA is TGTGCCAGCAGCCCCGACAGGGGGGAGACCCAGTACTTC. The rearrangement joins TRBV18 to TRBJ2-5, with TRBD1 identical over 9 bases. The CDR3 is 13 residues long. Germline values: CDR1 KGHSH, CDR2 LQKENI. V trimming: 8 bases; J trimming: 5 bases; junction bases outside the gene matches: 6.

The rearrangement links TRBV11-2 to TRBJ2-7; perhaps TRBD1 as D (6 bases). Germline CDR1 SGHAT, CDR2 FQNNGV. The CDR3 length is 15 residues. With 5 bases removed from V and 2 bases from J, the gap between germline ends came to 16 bases. CDR3 sequence: CASSLMGTPTYEQYF. In DNA form, the CDR3 reads TGTGCCAGCAGCCTTATGGGGACACCCACCTACGAGCAGTACTTC.

On this clonotype itself: A single base separates this from a much larger clone, so it may be a read error. This chain connects TRBV6-1 to TRBJ1-2; D remains ambiguous. The V gene's germline CDR1 is MNHNS and CDR2 SASEGT. Trimming stripped 6 bases from V and 4 bases from J, with 15 bases between. The length of the CDR3 is 14 residues. The CDR3, as DNA: TGTGCCAGCAGGTATATAGAGGGCGGCTATGGCTACACCTTC. Its protein product is CASRYIEGGYGYTF.

This clonotype has only a few counts. The chain combines TRBV15 with TRBJ1-1; possibly TRBD1 for D (5 bases). The V gene's germline CDR1 is LNHNV and CDR2 YYDKDF (reference sequence). Trimming took 1 base from V and 4 from J, leaving 7 bases between them. This CDR3 contains 13 residues. The CDR3 loop is CATSRAGGTEAFF. The CDR3 DNA sequence: TGTGCCACCAGCAGAGCTGGGGGCACTGAAGCTTTCTTT.

The chain employs TRBV25-1 and TRBJ1-1; the D is unclear. The CDR3 length is 13 residues. CDR1 is MGHDK, CDR2 SYGVNS, per germline. The ends were cut back, 2 bases at V and 8 bases at J, with 12 bases in the middle. The DNA for the CDR3 is TGTGCCAGCAGTGAAGGCCCGAGCGCCGAAGCTTTCTTT. Its translation: CASSEGPSAEAFF.

The V gene is TRBV5-1, the J gene TRBJ1-2; no reliable D call. Looked up from germline, CDR1 is SGHRS and CDR2 is YFSETQ. V lost 0 bases to trimming and J lost 7 bases, with 13 bases between them. This CDR3 is 14 amino acids long. This chain's CDR3 is CASSLDRSWGGYTF. DNA for the CDR3: TGCGCCAGCAGCTTGGACCGATCTTGGGGTGGCTACACCTTC.

The chain couples TRBV27 to TRBJ1-1; D call uncertain. V was cut by 0 bases and J by 6 bases, with 11 bases left in between. Germline values: CDR1 MNHEY, CDR2 SMNVEV (reference sequence). This CDR3 is 14 amino acids long. The CDR3 here is CASSLSRILAEAFF. Here the CDR3 DNA reads TGTGCCAGCAGTTTATCGCGCATTTTGGCTGAAGCTTTCTTT.

The chain couples TRBV12-3 or TRBV12-4 to TRBJ2-5, with D possibly TRBD1 on 6 matching bases. Trimming cost V 4 bases and J 11 bases, with 17 bases left between them. CDR3 length: 13 amino acids. The CDR3 loop reads CASSWGRDNEQYF. CDR3 DNA: TGTGCCAGCAGTTGGGGACGGGACAATGAGCAGTACTTC.

The chain carries TRBV19 and TRBJ2-5, with unresolved D. V was shortened by 3 bases and J by 5 bases, with 10 bases between the two germline ends. This CDR3 is 13 amino acids long. CDR1 LNHDA and CDR2 SQIVND come from the germline V gene (reference sequence). The CDR3 here is CASSILISETQYF. The DNA for the CDR3 is TGTGCCAGTAGTATTCTGATTAGCGAGACCCAGTACTTC.